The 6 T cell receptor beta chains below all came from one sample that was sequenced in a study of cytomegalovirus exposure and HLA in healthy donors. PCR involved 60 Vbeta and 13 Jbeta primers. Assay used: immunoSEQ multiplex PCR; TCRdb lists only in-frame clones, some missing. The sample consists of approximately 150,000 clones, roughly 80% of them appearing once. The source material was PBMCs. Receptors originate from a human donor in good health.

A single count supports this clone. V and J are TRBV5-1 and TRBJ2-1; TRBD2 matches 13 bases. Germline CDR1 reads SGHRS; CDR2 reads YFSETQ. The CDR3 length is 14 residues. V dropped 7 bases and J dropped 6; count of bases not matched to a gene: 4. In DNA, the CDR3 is TGCGCCAGCCAGACTAGCGGGGGGCTCAATGAGCAGTTCTTC. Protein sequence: CASQTSGGLNEQFF. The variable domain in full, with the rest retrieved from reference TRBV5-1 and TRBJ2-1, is KAGVTQTPRYLIKTRGQQVTLSCSPISGHRSVSWYQQTPGQGLQFLFEYFSETQRNKGNFPGRFSGRQFSNSRSEMNVSTLELGDSALYLCASQTSGGLNEQFFGPGTRLTVL.

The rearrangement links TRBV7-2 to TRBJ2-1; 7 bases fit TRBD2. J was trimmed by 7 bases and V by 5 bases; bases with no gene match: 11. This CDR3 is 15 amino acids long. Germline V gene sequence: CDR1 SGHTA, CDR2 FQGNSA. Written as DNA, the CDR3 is TGTGCCAGCAGCCCCCCCTCCGGGGGGTGGAATGAGCAGTTCTTC. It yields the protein CASSPPSGGWNEQFF.

For the CDR3, the DNA is TGTGCCAGCAGTTACGTAGCGAGCCAGACCCAGTACTTC. It yields the protein CASSYVASQTQYF. V gene TRBV6-5 combines with J gene TRBJ2-5; D is perhaps TRBD2 (5 bases). CDR1 and CDR2 from the germline V gene are MNHEY and SVGAGI. Trimming removed 2 bases from V and 6 bases from J, with 10 bases in between. The CDR3 length is 13 residues.

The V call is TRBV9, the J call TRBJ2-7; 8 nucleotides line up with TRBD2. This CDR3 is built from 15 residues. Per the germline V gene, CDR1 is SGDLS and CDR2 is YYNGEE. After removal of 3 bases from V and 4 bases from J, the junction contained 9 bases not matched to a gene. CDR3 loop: CASSDPRGGNYEQYF. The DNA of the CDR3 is TGTGCCAGCAGCGATCCCCGGGGGGGGAATTACGAGCAGTACTTC.

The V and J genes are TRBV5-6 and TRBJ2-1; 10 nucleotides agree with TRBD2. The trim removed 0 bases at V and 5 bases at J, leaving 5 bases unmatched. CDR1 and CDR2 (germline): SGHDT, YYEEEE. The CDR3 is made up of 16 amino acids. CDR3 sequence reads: CASSLAWLAGDNEQFF. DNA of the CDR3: TGTGCCAGCAGCTTGGCTTGGCTAGCGGGGGACAATGAGCAGTTCTTC.

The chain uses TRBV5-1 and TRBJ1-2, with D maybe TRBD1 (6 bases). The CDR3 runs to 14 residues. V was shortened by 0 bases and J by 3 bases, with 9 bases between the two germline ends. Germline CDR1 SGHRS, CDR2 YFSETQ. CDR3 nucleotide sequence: TGCGCCAGCAGCTTGGAGGGGGTGTACTATGGCTACACCTTC. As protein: CASSLEGVYYGYTF.